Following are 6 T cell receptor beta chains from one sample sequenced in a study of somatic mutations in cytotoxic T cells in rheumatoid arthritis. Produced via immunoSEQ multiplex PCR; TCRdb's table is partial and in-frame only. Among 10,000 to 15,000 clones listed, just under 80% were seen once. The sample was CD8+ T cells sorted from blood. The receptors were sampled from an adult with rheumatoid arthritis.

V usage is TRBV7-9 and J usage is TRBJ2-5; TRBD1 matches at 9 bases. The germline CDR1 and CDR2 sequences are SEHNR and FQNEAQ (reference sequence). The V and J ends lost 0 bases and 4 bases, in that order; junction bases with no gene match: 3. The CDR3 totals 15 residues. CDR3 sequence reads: CASSLAGQGLETQYF. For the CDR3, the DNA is TGTGCCAGCAGCTTAGCGGGACAGGGACTAGAGACCCAGTACTTC.

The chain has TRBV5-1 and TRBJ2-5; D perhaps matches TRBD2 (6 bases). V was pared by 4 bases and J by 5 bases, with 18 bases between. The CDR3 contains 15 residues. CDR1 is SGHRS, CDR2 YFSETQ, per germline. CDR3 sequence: CASSILASSGETQYF. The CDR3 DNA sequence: TGCGCCAGCAGCATCCTAGCGTCCTCGGGCGAGACCCAGTACTTC.

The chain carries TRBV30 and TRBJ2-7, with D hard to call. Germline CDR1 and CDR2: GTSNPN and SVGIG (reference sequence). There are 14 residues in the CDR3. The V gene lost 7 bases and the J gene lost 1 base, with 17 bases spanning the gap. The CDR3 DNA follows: TGTGCCTTATGGAATTGGAGAAAGTCCTACGAGCAGTACTTC. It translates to CALWNWRKSYEQYF.

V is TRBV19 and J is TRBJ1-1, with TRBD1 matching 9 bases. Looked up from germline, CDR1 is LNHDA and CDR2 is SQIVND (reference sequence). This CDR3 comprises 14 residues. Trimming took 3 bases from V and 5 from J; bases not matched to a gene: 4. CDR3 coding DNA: TGTGCCAGTAGTATTACAGGGGGCAGGACTGAAGCTTTCTTT. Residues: CASSITGGRTEAFF.

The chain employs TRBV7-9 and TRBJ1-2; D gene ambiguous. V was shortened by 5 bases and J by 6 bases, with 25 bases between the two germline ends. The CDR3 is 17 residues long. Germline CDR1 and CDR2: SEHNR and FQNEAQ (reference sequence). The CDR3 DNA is TGTGCCAGCAGCCCTCTCTCAACTGGGGAGTGGGGTGATGGCTACACCTTC. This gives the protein CASSPLSTGEWGDGYTF.

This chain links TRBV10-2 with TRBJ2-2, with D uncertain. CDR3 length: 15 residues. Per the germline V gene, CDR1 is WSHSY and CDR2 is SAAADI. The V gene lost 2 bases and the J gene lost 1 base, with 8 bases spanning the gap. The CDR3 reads CASSEVSKNTGELFF. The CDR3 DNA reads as TGCGCCAGCAGTGAGGTTAGCAAGAACACCGGGGAGCTGTTTTTT.